This entry features one T cell receptor beta chain sequence. Germline-derived CDR1 and CDR2 are SQVTM and ANQGSEA. CDR3 length: 14 amino acids. V lost 6 bases to trimming and J lost 5 bases; unmatched junction nucleotides: 6. The data originate from a study of blood T cells in healthy people across ages. Primed by a sample-barcoded 5' primer and a J-beta primer mix, a second PCR proceeded for 7 to 11 cycles. TCRdb reanalysed the 5' RACE reads using MiXCR and keeps one entry per CDR3 protein. The sample contains roughly 800,000 distinct CDR3 sequences, 40% to 65% of which appear only once. The V gene is TRBV29-1, the J gene TRBJ2-5; 13 bases agree with TRBD2. This TCR derives from an older man in good health. The sequenced sample consisted of blood. The CDR3 here is CSVGTSGTGETQYF. DNA for the CDR3: TGCAGCGTCGGGACTAGCGGGACCGGGGAGACCCAGTACTTC.